Detailed here is one T cell receptor beta chain. A read error may produce the germline difference seen at one junction end. This record belongs to a study of cytomegalovirus exposure and HLA in healthy donors. The CDR3 totals 15 residues. Germline V gives CDR1 KGHSH, CDR2 LQKENI. PCR employed 60 Vbeta and 13 Jbeta primers. TCRdb keeps only in-frame clones here, not all; method: immunoSEQ multiplex PCR. The sample has 90,000 or so clones, around four fifths seen once. The receptor's source is a boy aged 10-17 years in good health and CMV-seronegative. Sequenced: PBMCs. The chain carries TRBV18 and TRBJ1-5; D possibly corresponds to TRBD1 (5 bases). The CDR3 nucleotides are TGTGTCAGCTCCACGTCACAGGAGAGCAATCAGCCCCAGCATTTT. Translation: CVSSTSQESNQPQHF.